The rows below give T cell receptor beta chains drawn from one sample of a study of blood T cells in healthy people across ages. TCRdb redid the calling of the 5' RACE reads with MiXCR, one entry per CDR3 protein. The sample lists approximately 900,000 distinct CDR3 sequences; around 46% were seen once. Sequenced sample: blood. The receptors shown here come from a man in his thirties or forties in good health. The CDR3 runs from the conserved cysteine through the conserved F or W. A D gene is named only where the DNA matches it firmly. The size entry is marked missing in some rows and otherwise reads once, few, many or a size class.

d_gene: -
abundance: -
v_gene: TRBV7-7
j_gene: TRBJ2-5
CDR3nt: TGTGCTAGCAGCTTAAGGATAGGCTATGAGCAGTACTTC
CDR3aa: CASSLRIGYEQYF

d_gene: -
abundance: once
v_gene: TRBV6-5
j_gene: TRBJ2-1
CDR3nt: TGTGCCAGCAGTTCCCATAGGAACGAGCAGTTCTTC
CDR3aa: CASSSHRNEQFF

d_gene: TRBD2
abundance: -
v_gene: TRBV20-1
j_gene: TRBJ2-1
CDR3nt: TGCAGTGCTAGATCGGGACTAGCGGGGGGGCTTGGCAATGAGCAGTTCTTC
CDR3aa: CSARSGLAGGLGNEQFF

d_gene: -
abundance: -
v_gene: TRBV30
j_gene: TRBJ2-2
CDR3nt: TGTGCCTGGAGTCGGGGGCAGAACACCGGGGAGCTGTTTTTT
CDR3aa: CAWSRGQNTGELFF

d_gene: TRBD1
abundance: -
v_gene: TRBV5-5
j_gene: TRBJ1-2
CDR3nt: TGTGCCAGCAGCTTGGTACAGGGGAGCTATGGCTACACCTTC
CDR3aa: CASSLVQGSYGYTF

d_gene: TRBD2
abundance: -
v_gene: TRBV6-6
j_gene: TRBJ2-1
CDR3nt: TGTGCCAGCCGGGAGGGTGAGCAGTTCTTC
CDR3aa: CASREGEQFF

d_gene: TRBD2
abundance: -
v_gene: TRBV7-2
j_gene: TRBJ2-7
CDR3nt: TGTGCCAGCAGCCCCAGACTAGCGGGGGGTATCGTCTCCTACGAGCAGTACTTC
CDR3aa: CASSPRLAGGIVSYEQYF

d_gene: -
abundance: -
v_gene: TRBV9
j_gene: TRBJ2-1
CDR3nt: TGTGCCAGCAAACCGGACAGCTCCTACAATGAGCAGTTCTTC
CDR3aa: CASKPDSSYNEQFF

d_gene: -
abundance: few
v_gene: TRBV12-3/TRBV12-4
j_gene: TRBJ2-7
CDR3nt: TGTGCCAGCAGTCTGCGTCGGGGGGCAACCTACGAGCAGTACTTC
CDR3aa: CASSLRRGATYEQYF

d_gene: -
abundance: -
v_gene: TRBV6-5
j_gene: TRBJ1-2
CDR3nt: TGTGCCAGCAGTTACGACCCGGACAGTTTATATGGCTACACCTTC
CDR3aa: CASSYDPDSLYGYTF

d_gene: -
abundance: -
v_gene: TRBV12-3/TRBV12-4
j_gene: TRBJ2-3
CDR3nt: TGTGCCAGCAGTTTAGAAAGGGGAGCGATCACAGATACGCAGTATTTT
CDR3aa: CASSLERGAITDTQYF

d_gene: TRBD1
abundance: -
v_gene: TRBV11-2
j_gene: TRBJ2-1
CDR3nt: TGTGCCAGCAGTAGAGCATCACAGGGGGTAGGCTCCTACAATGAGCAGTTCTTC
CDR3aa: CASSRASQGVGSYNEQFF

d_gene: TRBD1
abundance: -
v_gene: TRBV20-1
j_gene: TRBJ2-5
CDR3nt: TGCAGTGCTAGAGTTGGGACAGGCGGAGAGACCCAGTACTTC
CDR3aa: CSARVGTGGETQYF

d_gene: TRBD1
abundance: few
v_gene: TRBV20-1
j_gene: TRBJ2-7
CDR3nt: TGCAGTGCTAGATCGGACAGGGGTTTCTACGAGCAGTACTTC
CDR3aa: CSARSDRGFYEQYF

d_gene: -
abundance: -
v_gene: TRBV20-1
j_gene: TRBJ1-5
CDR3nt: TGCAGTGCTCGAGCGGCGGGGTCCGGCAATCAGCCCCAGCATTTT
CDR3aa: CSARAAGSGNQPQHF

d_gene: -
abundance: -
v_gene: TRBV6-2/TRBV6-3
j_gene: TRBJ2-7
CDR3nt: TGTGCCAGCAGGCCCGGACAGCGACTTTCCTACGAGCAGTACTTC
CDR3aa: CASRPGQRLSYEQYF

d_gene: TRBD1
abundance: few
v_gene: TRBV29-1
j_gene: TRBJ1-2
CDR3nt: TGCAGCGTTGTCCTACAGGGGGACTATGGCTACACCTTC
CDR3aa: CSVVLQGDYGYTF

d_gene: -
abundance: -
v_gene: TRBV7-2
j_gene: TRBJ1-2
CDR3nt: TGTGCCAGCACCAAAGCCCCGGGGGAGTCCTATGGCTACACCTTC
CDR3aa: CASTKAPGESYGYTF

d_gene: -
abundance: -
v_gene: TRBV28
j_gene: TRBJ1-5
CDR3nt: TGTGCCAGCAGTTTATATAGGAGTGGAAGTCAGCCCCAGCATTTT
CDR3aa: CASSLYRSGSQPQHF

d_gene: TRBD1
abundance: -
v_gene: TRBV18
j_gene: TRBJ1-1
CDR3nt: TGTGCCAGCTCACCACTTGGACAGGGCGACACTGAAGCTTTCTTT
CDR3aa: CASSPLGQGDTEAFF

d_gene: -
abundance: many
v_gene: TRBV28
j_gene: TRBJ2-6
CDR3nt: TGTGCCAGCAGACAGGCCAACGTCCTGACTTTC
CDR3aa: CASRQANVLTF

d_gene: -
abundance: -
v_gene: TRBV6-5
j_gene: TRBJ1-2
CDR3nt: TGTGCCAGCAGCTACGGGACGCTCGCCCAGTATGGCTACACCTTC
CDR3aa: CASSYGTLAQYGYTF

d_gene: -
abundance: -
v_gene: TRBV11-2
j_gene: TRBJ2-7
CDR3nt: TGTGCCAGCAGCGCCGGGGTAGCCTACGAGCAGTACTTC
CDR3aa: CASSAGVAYEQYF

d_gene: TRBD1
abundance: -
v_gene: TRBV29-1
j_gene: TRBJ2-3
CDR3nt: TGCAGCGTTCCCAGATCCGGGACAGCCAACACAGATACGCAGTATTTT
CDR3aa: CSVPRSGTANTDTQYF

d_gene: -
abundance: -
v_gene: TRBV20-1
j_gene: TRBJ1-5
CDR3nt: TGCAGTGCTAGTAATCCCGGGGGGAATCAGCCCCAGCATTTT
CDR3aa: CSASNPGGNQPQHF

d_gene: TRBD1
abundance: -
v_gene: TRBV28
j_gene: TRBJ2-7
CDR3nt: TGTGCCAGCAGTTCCCCCGGGACAGGGGGTCACGAGCAGTACTTC
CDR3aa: CASSSPGTGGHEQYF

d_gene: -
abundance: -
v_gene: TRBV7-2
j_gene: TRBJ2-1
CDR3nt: TGTGCCAGCAGCGCAGGGTCCTCCTACAATGAGCAGTTCTTC
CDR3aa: CASSAGSSYNEQFF

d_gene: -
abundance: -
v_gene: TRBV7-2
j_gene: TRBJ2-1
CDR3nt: TGTGCCAGCAGCCAGCGAACGAGGGCCTACAATGAGCAGTTCTTC
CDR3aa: CASSQRTRAYNEQFF

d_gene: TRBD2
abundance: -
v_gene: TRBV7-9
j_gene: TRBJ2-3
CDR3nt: TGTGCCAGCAGCCGGCGGGGGGGACGCACTCCACCAGATACGCAGTATTTT
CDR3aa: CASSRRGGRTPPDTQYF

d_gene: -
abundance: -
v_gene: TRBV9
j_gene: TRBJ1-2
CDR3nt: TGTGCCAGCGCAGCGGGGGGGGCTAAAGACTATGGCTACACCTTC
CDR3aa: CASAAGGAKDYGYTF

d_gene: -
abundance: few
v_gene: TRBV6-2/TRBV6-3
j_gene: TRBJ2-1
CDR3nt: TGTGCCAGCAGTTATGGGGCTTTTGGAAATGAGCAGTTCTTC
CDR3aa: CASSYGAFGNEQFF

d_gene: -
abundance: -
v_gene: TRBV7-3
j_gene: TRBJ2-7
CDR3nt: TGTGCCAGCAGCCAGGCGGCCAGCGACGAGCAGTACTTC
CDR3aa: CASSQAASDEQYF

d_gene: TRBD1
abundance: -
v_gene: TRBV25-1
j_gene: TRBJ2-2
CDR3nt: TGTGCCAGCAGCTGGGACAGGGTAACCGGGGAGCTGTTTTTT
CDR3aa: CASSWDRVTGELFF

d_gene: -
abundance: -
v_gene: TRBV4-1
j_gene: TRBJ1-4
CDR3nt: TGCGCCAGCAGCCATGTCGCCGCTGAAAAACTGTTTTTT
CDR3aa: CASSHVAAEKLFF

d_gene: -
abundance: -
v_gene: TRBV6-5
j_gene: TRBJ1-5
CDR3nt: TGTGCCAGCAGTGAGGGGACTTATCAGCCCCAGCATTTT
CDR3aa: CASSEGTYQPQHF

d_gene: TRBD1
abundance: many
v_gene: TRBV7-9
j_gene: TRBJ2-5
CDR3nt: TGTGCCAGCAGCTCATCGGACAGGGACCAAGAGACCCAGTACTTC
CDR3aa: CASSSSDRDQETQYF

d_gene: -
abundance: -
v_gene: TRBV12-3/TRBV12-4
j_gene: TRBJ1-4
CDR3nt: TGTGCCAGCAGTTTCTTTGATAATGAAAAACTGTTTTTT
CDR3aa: CASSFFDNEKLFF

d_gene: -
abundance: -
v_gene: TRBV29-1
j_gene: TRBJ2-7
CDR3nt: TGCAGCGTTAGCGATTACAATGAGCAGTACTTC
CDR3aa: CSVSDYNEQYF

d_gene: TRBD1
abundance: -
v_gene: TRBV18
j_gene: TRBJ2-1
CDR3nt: TGTGCCAGCGGACAGGGTGCAAATGAGCAGTTCTTC
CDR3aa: CASGQGANEQFF

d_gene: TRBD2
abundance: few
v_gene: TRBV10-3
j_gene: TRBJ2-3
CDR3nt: TGTGCCATCGGTGAGACTAGCGAGGGAGATACGCAGTATTTT
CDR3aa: CAIGETSEGDTQYF

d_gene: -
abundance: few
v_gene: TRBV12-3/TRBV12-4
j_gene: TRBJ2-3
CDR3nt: TGTGCCAGCAGCCCCGACCTGATTGCAGATACGCAGTATTTT
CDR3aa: CASSPDLIADTQYF

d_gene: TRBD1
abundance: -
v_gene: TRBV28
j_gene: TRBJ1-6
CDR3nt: TGTGCCACTAAAACCGGTGGACAGGGGTCCTCACCCCTCCACTTT
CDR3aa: CATKTGGQGSSPLHF

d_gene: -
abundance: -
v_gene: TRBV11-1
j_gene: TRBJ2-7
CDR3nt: TGTGCCAGCAGCCCCCAGGGAGCTACCTACGAGCAGTACTTC
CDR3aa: CASSPQGATYEQYF

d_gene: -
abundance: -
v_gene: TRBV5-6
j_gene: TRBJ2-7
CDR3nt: TGTGCCAGCAGCTTGGATGACGAGCAGTACTTC
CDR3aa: CASSLDDEQYF

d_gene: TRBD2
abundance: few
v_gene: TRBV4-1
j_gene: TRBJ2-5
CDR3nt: TGCGCCAGCAGCTCGCGTAGCGGGATTACGCAAGAGACCCAGTACTTC
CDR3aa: CASSSRSGITQETQYF

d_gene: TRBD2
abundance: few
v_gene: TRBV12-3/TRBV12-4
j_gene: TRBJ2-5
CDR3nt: TGTGCCAGCAGTCTAAAGCGGGGTCGGCAAGAGACCCAGTACTTC
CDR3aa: CASSLKRGRQETQYF

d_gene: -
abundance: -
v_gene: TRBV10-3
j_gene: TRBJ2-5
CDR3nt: TGTGCCATCAGTGAGTCCGGATCCCGATACAATGAACAGTACTTC
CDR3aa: CAISESGSRYNEQYF

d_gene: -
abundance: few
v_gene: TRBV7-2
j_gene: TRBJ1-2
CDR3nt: TGTGCCAGCAGCTTCACAGGGATTGGGGATGGCTACACCTTC
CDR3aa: CASSFTGIGDGYTF

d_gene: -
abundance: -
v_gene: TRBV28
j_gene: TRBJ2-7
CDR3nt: TGTGCCAGCAGTTTATTTACAGGGAGCTCCTACGAGCAGTACTTC
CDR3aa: CASSLFTGSSYEQYF

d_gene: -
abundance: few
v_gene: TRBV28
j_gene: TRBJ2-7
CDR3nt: TGTGCCAGCAGCCCGCTCTCAAACTCCTACGAGCAGTACTTC
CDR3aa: CASSPLSNSYEQYF

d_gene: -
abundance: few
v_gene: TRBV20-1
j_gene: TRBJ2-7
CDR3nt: TGCAGTGCACCTACAGGGTCCTCCTACGAGCAGTACTTC
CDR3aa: CSAPTGSSYEQYF

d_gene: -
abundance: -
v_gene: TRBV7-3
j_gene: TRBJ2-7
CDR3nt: TGTGCCAGCAGCTTACCGGGGAGTGGCAATGAGCAGTACTTC
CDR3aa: CASSLPGSGNEQYF

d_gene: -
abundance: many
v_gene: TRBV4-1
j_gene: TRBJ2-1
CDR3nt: TGCGCCAGCAGCCAAGGCCTAGCGAGGAATGAGCAGTTCTTC
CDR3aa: CASSQGLARNEQFF

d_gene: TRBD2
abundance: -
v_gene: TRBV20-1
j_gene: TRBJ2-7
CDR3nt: TGCAGTGCTAGATCCCAGCGGGGGGACTACGAGCAGTACTTC
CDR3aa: CSARSQRGDYEQYF